This T cell receptor (beta chain) is from a study of T cells in localized non-small cell lung cancer. The study's findings and limits: Highest T cell clonality was seen in uninvolved adjacent lung, surpassing that measured in tumor. Sequence data derive from only one tumor region, so heterogeneity remains possible.

Repertoires were generated with immunoSEQ multiplex PCR, while TCRdb's copy carries only in-frame clones and drops some. The sample yields over 30,000 clones, approximately 90% seen once. The CDR3 sequence is 14 residues long. CDR1 MDHEN and CDR2 SYDVKM come from the germline V gene. V lost 7 bases, J lost 6 bases, and 7 bases stayed unmatched. About this clone: Its antigen is unknown.

This rearrangement joins TRBV28 to TRBJ2-1, with 9 nucleotides matching TRBD1. The receptor was derived from a male donor older than 55 with stage II lung adenocarcinoma. Here the sequenced sample was peripheral blood mononuclear cells, taken before any cancer treatment. The CDR3 region is CASILTGGGNEQFF. CDR3 DNA: TGTGCCAGCATCCTGACAGGGGGAGGCAATGAGCAGTTCTTC.